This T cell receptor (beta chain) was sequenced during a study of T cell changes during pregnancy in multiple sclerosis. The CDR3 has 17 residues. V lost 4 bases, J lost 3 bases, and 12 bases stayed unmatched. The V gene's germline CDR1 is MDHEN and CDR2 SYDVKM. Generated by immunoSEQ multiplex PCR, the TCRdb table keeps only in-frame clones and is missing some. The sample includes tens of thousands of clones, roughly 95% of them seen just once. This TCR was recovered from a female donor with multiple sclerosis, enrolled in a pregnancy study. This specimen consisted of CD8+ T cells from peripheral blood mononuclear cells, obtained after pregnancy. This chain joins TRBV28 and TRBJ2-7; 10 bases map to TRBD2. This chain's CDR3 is CASSYLESASGSYEQYF. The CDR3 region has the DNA TGTGCCAGCAGTTACCTCGAATCGGCTAGCGGGAGCTACGAGCAGTACTTC.